This T cell receptor (beta chain) was captured by sequencing in a study of alternative splicing in chronic myeloid leukemia remission (dated by TCRdb to 2018 to 2020). In the study overall: Remission specimens from the trials were collected at major or complete molecular response, at 12 or 24 months of TKI therapy. RNA sequencing was used to profile peripheral blood taken from chronic-phase CML patients both at diagnosis and at remission, and those profiles were then compared against healthy donors. Some ten diagnostic specimens, together with matched remission specimens, were obtained from the RESIST (imatinib), ENESTxtnd (nilotinib) and PINNACLE (nilotinib plus pegylated interferon) trials. The median age was about 50 years at diagnosis and roughly 56 at remission, while healthy controls had a median age of roughly 37. The diagnostic specimens from the trials consisted of total leukocytes from peripheral blood collected in EDTA. The French Persistem study supplied nine CML samples, of which seven were diagnostic and two were matched remission samples. In terms of female/male counts, the diagnosis samples were 11/5, the remission samples were 8/3 and the controls were 2/4. For diagnosis, remission and control samples alike, total RNA was extracted from peripheral blood mononuclear cells using Trizol.

The time point label here, explained by the study, means: major or complete molecular response after front-line TKI therapy. Some 15 CML patients made up the patient cohort, and matched post-remission samples were retrieved for a subset of those patients. Only one count was recorded for this clonotype. No antigen is known for it. Broader findings and caveats from the paper: Strong differences in blood cell composition were observed between timepoints, with a shift from myeloid progenitor enrichment at diagnosis to mature lymphoid enrichment at remission. At remission, blood cell composition was found to be reconfigured to resemble that of lymphoid cell-enriched normal controls.

Receptor libraries were prepared by bulk RNA-seq. The TruSeq Stranded RNA sample prep kit was used to generate libraries of poly-A-enriched mRNA from an input of about 0.92 ug total RNA. Paired-end sequencing was performed on a HiSeq 2500, with each sample sequenced in triplicate. A read length of 125 nucleotides per mate was used for RNA-seq. The study's own analysis went as follows. Reads were trimmed and aligned to hg38 using STAR v2.7, and quality control was done with FASTQC, RSeQC and multiqc. Salmon 0.14.1 was used to quantify gene expression levels as transcripts per million (TPM). Principal component analysis suggested that trial, library batch, sequencing batch, treatment regimen and sex did not drive transcriptomic profiles. Each CDR3 protein sequence appears as one entry after TCRdb reprocessed the reads, and no DNA is included. In this record, the V and J calls reflect TCRdb's handling and not the investigators' own analysis. Across this sample there are about 530 distinct CDR3 sequences, with around 96% seen only once. Roughly 10% of the sample belongs to the ten largest clones.

CDR1 and CDR2 (DFQATT, SNEGSKA) derive from the germline V gene (reference sequence). Spanning cysteine to phenylalanine, the CDR3 consists of 17 amino acids. The DNA is not on file. The sequence links TRBV20-1 to TRBJ1-2. The input for sequencing was PBMCs or total blood leukocytes (not recorded which), taken during remission. This clonotype originated in an adult with chronic myeloid leukemia. The CDR3 region reads CSARDLLSGRGKYGYTF.